This TCR beta chain was identified in a study of T-cell reconstitution after alpha-beta-depleted transplantation in children. Findings and caveats of the study: Several patients had high TCRbeta diversity at day 60; it came from surviving recipient T cells and thymic progenitors. One year post-transplant, T-cell counts and diversity were largely derived from T cells produced anew. Roughly two months post-transplant, alpha-beta T cells reportedly originated from several hundred graft clones that had expanded.

TCRbeta library construction was performed incorporating unique molecular identifiers. TCRdb reprocessed the PCR reads via MiXCR and lists one record per CDR3 protein. Of around 450,000 distinct CDR3 sequences listed, about 11% are singletons. V shed 0 bases and J shed 7 bases, with 7 bases lying between them. Per the germline V gene, CDR1 is LGHDT and CDR2 is YNNKEL (reference sequence). The CDR3 length is 13 residues. This clonotype has a handful of counts. The antigen remains unidentified. The sequences come from PBMCs, collected before TCRalphabeta/CD19-depleted stem cell transplant. The chain joins TRBV3-1 to TRBJ2-1, with D possibly TRBD2 on 6 matching bases. The TCR was taken from a child aged 2-15 years with inherited bone marrow failure, due to receive a stem cell transplant. CDR3 DNA sequence: TGTGCCAGCAGCCAAGATGGACTAAATGAGCAGTTCTTC. This codes for CASSQDGLNEQFF.